A selection of T cell receptor beta chains follows, all from one sample in a study of Graves' ophthalmopathy and Graves' hyperthyroidism. MiXCR, applied by TCRdb to the multiplex PCR reads, yields one record per CDR3 protein. The sample has 1 million to 1.3 million distinct CDR3 sequences, about 38% seen once. Material: peripheral blood or thyroid tissue (not recorded which). These receptors all stem from an adult man with Graves' hyperthyroidism. Each CDR3 is given with its conserved first and last residue. The D gene is left open where the match is weak. Clone size, where shown, is once, few, many, or a class for clones that have expanded.

>TRBJ1-2|TRBV19|many|-
TGTGCCACCCGAGCCGGGCAAGGCAACTATGGCTACACCTTC
CATRAGQGNYGYTF
>TRBJ2-6|TRBV2|many|TRBD1
TGTGCCAGAGGACAGGTGCTTGGCTCTGGGGCCAACGTCCTGACTTTC
CARGQVLGSGANVLTF
>TRBJ1-4|TRBV12-3/TRBV12-4|many|-
TGTGCCAGCAGTTACCGCCGATCTGGGCTTAATGAAAAACTGTTTTTT
CASSYRRSGLNEKLFF
>TRBJ1-1|TRBV7-9|-|-
TGTGCCGGCAGCTTAAAGATAGGGATCCCCGAAGCTTTCTTT
CAGSLKIGIPEAFF
>TRBJ2-2|TRBV10-2|-|-
TGTGCCAGCAGCTCCCCCGGTACGGGGGCCGGGGAGCTGTTTTTT
CASSSPGTGAGELFF
>TRBJ1-5|TRBV4-3|-|-
TGCGCCAGCAGCCAAGTATCCGAAAATCAGCCCCAGCATTTT
CASSQVSENQPQHF
>TRBJ2-7|TRBV7-8|-|TRBD2
TGTGCCAGCAGTTTCCAGCGGGGGGGAAACTACGAGCAGTACTTC
CASSFQRGGNYEQYF
>TRBJ1-4|TRBV7-6|many|-
TGTGCCAGCAGCCCAGGACACCCCGACCCACCGTGGAAACTGTTTTTT
CASSPGHPDPPWKLFF
>TRBJ2-2|TRBV29-1|-|-
TGCAGCGCCTCACCCCAAACGAACACCGGGGAGCTGTTTTTT
CSASPQTNTGELFF
>TRBJ2-7|TRBV20-1|many|TRBD2
TGCAGTGCTAGAGTCTCGACTAGCGGGAGAATAGGTCCGGTGTACTTC
CSARVSTSGRIGPVYF